These 18 T cell receptor beta chains originate from one sample sequenced in a study of T cell repertoires and Cas9 in healthy adults. Profiling relied on immunoSEQ multiplex PCR, and the TCRdb table lists in-frame clones only, not all of them. The data contain 20,000 to 25,000 clones, roughly 90% of them singletons. The source material was CD4+ effector T cells (CD127+, CD25-, CD137-, CD154-) from PBMCs; culture status not recorded. These receptors originate from a human donor in good health.

This rearrangement joins TRBV25-1 to TRBJ1-3, with a possible D match to TRBD1 (5 bases). CDR1 and CDR2 from the germline V gene are MGHDK and SYGVNS. CDR3 size: 15 residues. Trimming left V 7 bases short and J 4 bases short, with 17 bases between. The CDR3 loop reads CASKKERGPGNTIYF. CDR3 bases: TGTGCCAGCAAGAAAGAAAGGGGACCGGGAAACACCATATATTTT.

The chain joins TRBV6-1 to TRBJ1-5; D unclear. V dropped 3 bases and J dropped 5 bases, with 5 bases sitting between them. The CDR3 is made up of 12 amino acids. CDR1 MNHNS and CDR2 SASEGT come from the germline V gene. The DNA of the CDR3 is TGTGCCAGCAGTGACATCTATCAGCCCCAGCATTTT. Its translation is CASSDIYQPQHF.

This chain connects TRBV7-3 to TRBJ2-1; 9 nucleotides agree with TRBD2. The CDR3 has 16 residues. Germline CDR1 is SGHTA and CDR2 is FQGTGA. J gave up 5 bases and V 1 base, and 6 bases lay outside the gene matches. As DNA, the CDR3 is TGTGCCAGCAGCTTAATAGCGGGAGCGAAGAACAATGAGCAGTTCTTC. Its translation: CASSLIAGAKNNEQFF.

V gene TRBV18 combines with J gene TRBJ2-2; 7 positions match TRBD1. Germline CDR1 and CDR2: KGHSH and LQKENI. This CDR3 spans 18 amino acids. J was trimmed by 0 bases and V by 3 bases; bases with no gene match: 10. The CDR3 loop reads CASSPFGTDYTNTGELFF. The CDR3 coding sequence is TGTGCCAGCTCACCCTTTGGGACAGACTACACGAACACCGGGGAGCTGTTTTTT.

The genes are TRBV7-2 and TRBJ1-2, with 8 positions matching TRBD1. V dropped 5 bases and J dropped 3; count of bases not matched to a gene: 8. Germline loops: CDR1 SGHTA, CDR2 FQGNSA. This CDR3 has 15 amino acids. The CDR3 nucleotides are TGTGCCAGCAGCCCCCAGGGGGCGTTTGACTATGGCTACACCTTC. Protein sequence: CASSPQGAFDYGYTF.

The chain's CDR3 is CATAGSPYNEQFF. In DNA, the CDR3 is TGTGCCACCGCAGGTAGCCCCTACAATGAGCAGTTCTTC. V usage is TRBV19 and J usage is TRBJ2-1, with D unclear. This CDR3 is built from 13 residues. Per the germline V gene, CDR1 is LNHDA and CDR2 is SQIVND (reference sequence). V dropped 10 bases and J dropped 2 bases, with 12 bases sitting between them.

The chain couples TRBV7-8 to TRBJ2-7; 10 bases match TRBD2. V gave up 5 bases and J gave up 0 bases; unmatched junction bases: 1. The CDR3 consists of 14 residues. Germline CDR1 reads SGHVS; CDR2 reads FQNEAQ. The CDR3 region has the DNA TGTGCCAGCAGCGCTAGCGGGGGCTCCTACGAGCAGTACTTC. Translation: CASSASGGSYEQYF. Full variable domain (missing parts from reference TRBV7-8 and TRBJ2-7): GAGVSQSPRYKVAKRGQDVALRCDPISGHVSLFWYQQALGQGPEFLTYFQNEAQLDKSGLPSDRFFAERPEGSVSTLKIQRTQQEDSAVYLCASSASGGSYEQYFGPGTRLTVT.

The chain joins TRBV5-1 to TRBJ2-3; D is ambiguous. The CDR3 loop spans 16 amino acids. Germline V gives CDR1 SGHRS, CDR2 YFSETQ. V was clipped by 5 bases and J by 5 bases, with 21 bases between them. The CDR3 nucleotides read TGCGCCAGCAGACCCACCGGGTTCGATAAGGTAGATACGCAGTATTTT. Translation gives CASRPTGFDKVDTQYF.

This clone was seen once. This chain uses TRBV19 with TRBJ2-1; 13 bases match TRBD2. The germline gives CDR1 LNHDA, CDR2 SQIVND (reference sequence). J was trimmed by 8 bases and V by 11 bases; bases with no gene match: 12. This CDR3 spans 15 amino acids. CDR3 protein: CASAGLAGLLDEQFF. The CDR3 nucleotides read TGTGCCTCGGCGGGACTAGCGGGGTTATTAGATGAGCAGTTCTTC.

The count of this clone is one. The genes are TRBV10-1 and TRBJ2-1, with 11 bases fitting TRBD2. This CDR3 has 19 residues. In germline, CDR1 is WNHNN, CDR2 SYGVQD (reference sequence). J gave up 0 bases and V 9 bases, and 16 bases lay outside the gene matches. This CDR3 is CASLMTGTSGSCSYNEQFF. Written as DNA, the CDR3 is TGCGCCAGTCTTATGACCGGGACTAGCGGTTCCTGCTCCTACAATGAGCAGTTCTTC.

Worth noting for this clone: The sample carries other DNA sequences with the same CDR3. This sequence joins TRBV13 and TRBJ2-5, with D possibly TRBD2 on 7 matching bases. This CDR3 is 16 amino acids long. The V gene lost 1 base and the J gene lost 5 bases, with 17 bases spanning the gap. Germline V gene sequence: CDR1 PRHDT, CDR2 FYEKMQ (reference sequence). CDR3 DNA sequence: TGTGCCAGCAGCTTAGCTCGTAGGGGGGGGCCGGAGACCCAGTACTTC. Amino acids: CASSLARRGGPETQYF.

The V call is TRBV7-3, the J call TRBJ2-1; a weak D match, TRBD1 (5 bases). The CDR3 runs to 13 residues. Trimming took off 4 bases at V and 4 bases at J, with 8 bases between the two ends. Germline V gives CDR1 SGHTA, CDR2 FQGTGA. The CDR3 sequence is CASSSDKYNEQFF. In DNA form, the CDR3 reads TGTGCCAGCAGCTCGGACAAATACAATGAGCAGTTCTTC.

The V call is TRBV5-6, the J call TRBJ1-2; 7 nucleotides agree with TRBD1. This CDR3 comprises 14 residues. V shed 0 bases and J 5 bases; nucleotides not matched to a gene: 4. The V gene's germline CDR1 is SGHDT and CDR2 YYEEEE. CDR3 region: CASSLGDRMYGYTF. The CDR3 DNA follows: TGTGCCAGCAGCTTGGGGGACAGAATGTATGGCTACACCTTC. Variable domain in full (rest from reference TRBV5-6 and TRBJ1-2): DAGVTQSPTHLIKTRGQQVTLRCSPKSGHDTVSWYQQALGQGPQFIFQYYEEEERQRGNFPDRFSGHQFPNYSSELNVNALLLGDSALYLCASSLGDRMYGYTFGSGTRLTVV.

This chain uses TRBV7-9 with TRBJ1-4; no clear D. CDR1 and CDR2 (germline): SEHNR, FQNEAQ (reference sequence). Trimming shortened V by 6 bases and J by 3 bases, and 8 bases separated the two germline ends. The CDR3 is 13 residues long. The CDR3 loop is CASREFSNEKLFF. As DNA, the CDR3 is TGTGCCAGCAGGGAGTTTTCTAATGAAAAACTGTTTTTT.

The gene calls are TRBV5-1 and TRBJ2-5; 11 bases agree with TRBD2. V dropped 0 bases and J dropped 3; count of bases not matched to a gene: 7. Germline loops: CDR1 SGHRS, CDR2 YFSETQ. The CDR3 sequence is 17 residues long. CDR3 in DNA: TGCGCCAGCAGCTTGGGAGGTACTAGCGGGAGTGAAGAGACCCAGTACTTC. It encodes CASSLGGTSGSEETQYF.

The V and J genes are TRBV6-5 and TRBJ1-2, with a possible D match to TRBD1 (5 bases). The CDR3 contains 15 residues. Trimming left V 6 bases short and J 0 bases short, with 14 bases between. Germline V gene lookup returns CDR1 MNHEY and CDR2 SVGAGI. The CDR3 loop is CASRPRQKTNYGYTF. In DNA form, the CDR3 reads TGTGCCAGCAGGCCCCGACAGAAGACTAACTATGGCTACACCTTC.

The chain employs TRBV7-2 and TRBJ2-7; D not certain. The germline V gene has CDR1 SGHTA and CDR2 FQGNSA. Trimming removed 5 bases at V and 3 bases at J, with 5 bases between. This CDR3 comprises 11 residues. In DNA, the CDR3 is TGTGCCAGCAGCCTGTTCTACGAGCAGTACTTC. Translating gives CASSLFYEQYF.

V and J are TRBV2 and TRBJ2-3; weak D call: TRBD1 (6 bases). V was cut by 7 bases and J by 0 bases, with 8 bases left in between. The CDR3 has 13 residues. CDR1 is SNHLY, CDR2 FYNNEI, per germline. The CDR3 sequence is CASNRVSTDTQYF. The CDR3 DNA reads as TGTGCCAGCAACAGGGTTAGCACAGATACGCAGTATTTT.